This TCR beta chain was recovered during a study of beta chain features in type 1 diabetes. General observations from the study: Type 1 diabetes patients showed a moderate but significant shortening of TCRB CDR3s in all four CD4+ subsets.

The germline V gene has CDR1 GTSNPN and CDR2 SVGIG (reference sequence). The CDR3 is 13 amino acids. The V gene lost 5 bases and the J gene lost 4 bases, with 14 bases spanning the gap. Sequenced material consisted of expressed TCRB transcripts (all of the isolated RNA was reverse transcribed). TCRdb keeps only in-frame clones here, not all; method: immunoSEQ multiplex PCR. Of 310,000 or so clones in the sample, approximately 16% were seen once. The collection from each donor was one heparinised blood draw averaging about 116 mL. Concerning this clone itself: The antigen is unknown.

This sequence originates from a man aged 18 to 35 with type 1 diabetes. Sequenced: naive CD4+ T cells from blood. The chain joins TRBV30 to TRBJ1-2; D call uncertain. The CDR3: CAWHSPVGYGYTF. CDR3 nucleotide sequence: TGTGCCTGGCACAGCCCCGTGGGCTATGGCTACACCTTC.